These 19 T cell receptor beta chains were sequenced from one sample in a study of blood T cell repertoires in COVID-19. Sequencing used immunoSEQ multiplex PCR; TCRdb keeps in-frame clones, though not all of them. This sample has 100,000 to 150,000 clones, with less than 85% found just once. Sequences were obtained from peripheral blood. Receptors originate from an elderly woman with acute or convalescent COVID-19.

The J gene is TRBJ2-3, the V gene TRBV27, with 7 bases aligning to TRBD1. The CDR3 runs to 15 residues. The germline V gene has CDR1 MNHEY and CDR2 SMNVEV (reference sequence). V shed 6 bases and J 0 bases; nucleotides not matched to a gene: 6. The chain's CDR3 is CASRQRGLSTDTQYF. CDR3 coding DNA: TGTGCCAGCAGGCAGAGGGGGCTTAGCACAGATACGCAGTATTTT.

V and J are TRBV30 and TRBJ1-2, with TRBD1 as a possible D gene (5 bases). The germline gives CDR1 GTSNPN, CDR2 SVGIG (reference sequence). This CDR3 is built from 12 residues. V gave up 1 base and J gave up 12 bases, with 15 bases separating them. The CDR3 is CAWSGQGWVHTF. In nucleotides, the CDR3 is TGTGCCTGGAGTGGGCAGGGTTGGGTGCACACCTTC.

This sequence joins TRBV30 and TRBJ1-2; D unresolved. Trimming left V 5 bases short and J 5 bases short, with 6 bases between. This CDR3 comprises 10 residues. The germline V gene encodes CDR1 GTSNPN and CDR2 SVGIG (reference sequence). The CDR3 spells CAWDEYGYTF. DNA of the CDR3: TGTGCCTGGGACGAGTATGGCTACACCTTC.

CDR3 protein: CASSLVGQGVDTQYF. In nucleotides, the CDR3 is TGCGCCAGCAGCTTGGTTGGGCAGGGTGTGGATACGCAGTATTTT. The rearrangement uses TRBV5-1 and TRBJ2-3, with D maybe TRBD1 (5 bases). Trimming shortened V by 0 bases and J by 6 bases, and 14 bases separated the two germline ends. Per germline, CDR1 SGHRS and CDR2 YFSETQ. The CDR3 sequence is 15 residues long.

This rearrangement joins TRBV20-1 to TRBJ2-7; TRBD1 matches at 7 bases. This CDR3 comprises 11 residues. Unmatched junction bases numbered 2, after V lost 3 bases and J lost 6 bases. CDR1 is DFQATT and CDR2 is SNEGSKA in the germline V gene (reference sequence). CDR3 region: CSARGQREQYF. The CDR3 nucleotides read TGCAGTGCTAGGGGACAGCGCGAGCAGTACTTC.

This chain links TRBV6-8 with TRBJ1-1, with D maybe TRBD1 (5 bases). This CDR3 comprises 16 residues. Trimming shortened V by 0 bases and J by 4 bases, and 15 bases separated the two germline ends. Germline assignment: CDR1 MNHGY and CDR2 SAAAGT. The chain's CDR3 is CASSYSLDSLGTEAFF. Here the CDR3 DNA reads TGTGCCAGCAGTTACTCGCTCGACAGTTTGGGCACTGAAGCTTTCTTT.

The V and J genes are TRBV19 and TRBJ2-5, with 8 bases lining up with TRBD2. Per germline, CDR1 LNHDA and CDR2 SQIVND (reference sequence). CDR3 length: 15 amino acids. The J segment lost 4 bases and the V segment lost 6 bases, leaving 10 bases of the junction unmatched. CDR3 nucleotides: TGTGCCAGTAGGCGTGGACTAGCTTCGTCAGAGACCCAGTACTTC. Its translation: CASRRGLASSETQYF.

J is TRBJ1-5 and V is TRBV7-8; the D gene is possibly TRBD1 (6 bases). V lost 5 bases, J lost 0 bases, and 11 bases lay in between. The CDR3 sequence is 15 residues long. CDR1 SGHVS and CDR2 FQNEAQ come from the germline V gene. The CDR3 bases are TGTGCCAGCAGCCGACAGGCGCCTAGCAATCAGCCCCAGCATTTT. Translated: CASSRQAPSNQPQHF.

V usage is TRBV4-1 and J usage is TRBJ1-1; maybe TRBD1 (6 bases). The CDR3 is 15 amino acids. The V gene's germline CDR1 is MGHRA and CDR2 YSYEKL. Trimming removed 0 bases at V and 4 bases at J, with 12 bases between. The CDR3 spells CASSQDRGGGTEAFF. CDR3 DNA: TGCGCCAGCAGCCAAGATCGGGGAGGGGGCACTGAAGCTTTCTTT.

The V gene is TRBV7-2, the J gene TRBJ1-1, with no clear D. CDR1 SGHTA and CDR2 FQGNSA come from the germline V gene. CDR3 length: 13 amino acids. V gave up 6 bases and J gave up 1 base, with 9 bases separating them. This CDR3 reads CASSRSGNTEAFF. In nucleotides, the CDR3 is TGTGCCAGCAGTCGTTCGGGGAACACTGAAGCTTTCTTT.

The V call is TRBV5-1, the J call TRBJ1-1, with D possibly TRBD1 on 6 matching bases. This CDR3 comprises 12 residues. CDR1 SGHRS and CDR2 YFSETQ come from the germline V gene. V dropped 0 bases and J dropped 8 bases, with 8 bases sitting between them. This CDR3 is CASSLGDREAFF. The CDR3, as DNA: TGCGCCAGCAGCTTGGGAGACAGGGAAGCTTTCTTT.

The genes are TRBV19 and TRBJ1-2; D not resolved. The germline V gene has CDR1 LNHDA and CDR2 SQIVND (reference sequence). The CDR3 consists of 11 residues. Between the trimmed V and J ends, which lost 5 bases and 7 bases, there was a span of 8 bases. In DNA, the CDR3 is TGTGCCAGTAGTGGTTACGGTGGCTACACCTTC. It yields the protein CASSGYGGYTF.

The gene calls are TRBV3-1 (or the pseudogene TRBV3-2) and TRBJ1-1, with D possibly TRBD1 on 6 matching bases. Trimming left V 0 bases short and J 5 bases short, with 10 bases between. Germline V lookup: CDR1 LGHDT, CDR2 YNNKEL (reference sequence). The CDR3 is 14 amino acids. The CDR3 DNA reads TGTGCCAGCAGCCAAGAGGCAGGGGCAACTGAAGCTTTCTTT. This codes for CASSQEAGATEAFF.

The genes are TRBV5-5 and TRBJ2-1; D not resolved. Germline V gene sequence: CDR1 SGHKS, CDR2 YYEKEE (reference sequence). CDR3 length: 13 residues. V was shortened by 1 base and J by 4 bases, with 6 bases between the two germline ends. CDR3 sequence reads: CASSLNIYNEQFF. For the CDR3, the DNA is TGTGCCAGCAGCTTGAACATTTACAATGAGCAGTTCTTC.

This rearrangement joins TRBV6-6 to TRBJ2-2; D is perhaps TRBD1 (5 bases). CDR3 length equals 14 residues. Trimming took 5 bases from V and 3 from J, leaving 10 bases between them. Germline CDR1 MNHNY, CDR2 SVGAGI (reference sequence). The CDR3: CASSPRQYTGELFF. The DNA for the CDR3 is TGTGCCAGCAGTCCCAGACAGTACACCGGGGAGCTGTTTTTT.

With respect to this clone: In the same sample, other DNA sequences code for this CDR3. This sequence joins TRBV5-1 and TRBJ1-1, with D perhaps TRBD1 (6 bases). CDR1 is SGHRS, CDR2 YFSETQ, per germline. The V end was cut by 4 bases, the J end by 5 bases, with 15 bases between. This CDR3 comprises 14 residues. CDR3 region: CASSGTQGWTEAFF. The CDR3 bases are TGCGCCAGCAGCGGGACACAGGGTTGGACTGAAGCTTTCTTT.

This chain connects TRBV6-1 to TRBJ1-1, with 8 bases identical to TRBD1. The CDR3 runs to 15 residues. Trimming at V came to 2 bases and at J to 6 bases, leaving 8 bases not matched to a gene. Germline CDR1 MNHNS, CDR2 SASEGT. The DNA of the CDR3 is TGTGCCAGCAGTGAACGGTGGGACAGGTTCTCTGAAGCTTTCTTT. Protein: CASSERWDRFSEAFF.

This clone has only one observation. This sequence joins TRBV6-5 and TRBJ1-1; D is undetermined. The CDR3 is made up of 15 amino acids. The V and J ends lost 6 bases and 5 bases respectively, with 19 bases between them. Germline CDR1 reads MNHEY; CDR2 reads SVGAGI. The CDR3 here is CASSYGLTLGTEAFF. The DNA of the CDR3 is TGTGCCAGCAGCTATGGTCTGACCCTCGGGACTGAAGCTTTCTTT.

J is TRBJ2-1 and V is TRBV30; 16 nucleotides align to TRBD2. The CDR3 consists of 16 residues. From germline, CDR1 is GTSNPN and CDR2 SVGIG (reference sequence). V gave up 1 base and J gave up 9 bases; unmatched junction bases: 6. The CDR3 sequence is CAWSDPGLAGGPEQFF. The DNA of the CDR3 is TGTGCCTGGAGTGACCCGGGACTAGCGGGAGGGCCTGAGCAGTTCTTC.